This T cell receptor beta chain originates from a study of shared clonotypes between healthy human individuals. About this clone itself: Its antigen is as yet unknown.

Whole-study results and caveats: Sampling included only blood; tissue repertoires likely differ. Generation of non-shared clonotypes was less probable than generation of clonotypes shared by all four donors. With a handful of donors compared, approximately 5.5% of naive CD4 clonotypes were shared.

Cells designated naive CD8 were CD45RO-negative and were positively selected for CCR7, with terminally differentiated effector memory CD45RA+ cells excluded. The sorted-subset replicate PCRs were given around 190 ng DNA, which is tens of thousands of T cell genomes. Clones were sequenced by immunoSEQ multiplex PCR, and TCRdb holds only the in-frame ones, with some missing. The sample lists about 2.1 million clones; approximately 92% were seen once. The germline CDR1 and CDR2 sequences are SEHNR and FQNEAQ (reference sequence). V shed 5 bases and J shed 9 bases, with 14 bases lying between them. This CDR3 contains 13 residues.

This chain connects TRBV7-9 to TRBJ2-1; the D gene is possibly TRBD1 (6 bases). This sequence originates from a man aged 18 to 30 in good health. Some clones in this sample may be carry-over from other donors' samples. Specimen: naive CD8+ T cells from PBMCs. For the CDR3, the DNA is TGTGCCAGCAGCGGACAGACTACCACTGAGCAGTTCTTC. The encoded protein is CASSGQTTTEQFF.